These T cell receptor beta chains were read from a single sample in a study of T cells in Graves' hyperthyroidism and ophthalmopathy. TCRdb re-called the multiplex PCR reads with MiXCR, one entry per CDR3 protein. The table lists roughly 650,000 distinct CDR3 sequences, approximately 16% of them singletons. The sample was blood. Receptors originate from a woman aged 40 to 50 with Graves' ophthalmopathy. CDR3s include the opening cysteine and the closing phenylalanine or tryptophan. The D gene is left open where the match is weak. Clone size is stated in some rows and not others, as once, few, many or a class when expanded.

clone size	D gene	V gene	J gene	CDR3 DNA	CDR3 protein
many	-	TRBV2	TRBJ2-3	TGTGCCAGCAGTGAGGAGCACCTTAGCACAGATACGCAGTATTTT	CASSEEHLSTDTQYF
many	-	TRBV28	TRBJ1-1	TGTGCCAGTTCCCCGGCATACGCAGGCGCTGAAGCTTTCTTT	CASSPAYAGAEAFF
many	-	TRBV20-1	TRBJ2-5	TGCAGTGCTAGAGAAGGGGGGGAGTACCAAGAGACCCAGTACTTC	CSAREGGEYQETQYF
-	-	TRBV6-2/TRBV6-3	TRBJ1-3	TGTGCCAGCCTCAGCGCTGGAAACACCATATATTTT	CASLSAGNTIYF
few	TRBD1	TRBV6-1	TRBJ1-6	TGTGCCAGCAGTATCGACAGGGGAAAGAATTCACCCCTCCACTTT	CASSIDRGKNSPLHF
-	-	TRBV5-5	TRBJ1-1	TGTGCCAGCAGCTTCTGGGACGGTGGGAACACTGAAGCTTTCTTT	CASSFWDGGNTEAFF
many	-	TRBV27	TRBJ1-1	TGTGCCAGCAGTTACAGGGCGAACACTGAAGCTTTCTTT	CASSYRANTEAFF
many	-	TRBV6-1	TRBJ2-7	TGTGCCAGCAGTGGACCCTACGAGCAGTACTTC	CASSGPYEQYF
-	TRBD1	TRBV12-3/TRBV12-4	TRBJ1-2	TGTGCCAGCAGTTTCCGACGACCGGGACAGCTTATTGCCGCCGATGGCTACACCTTC	CASSFRRPGQLIAADGYTF
few	-	TRBV5-1	TRBJ2-7	TGCGCCAGCAGCTTGGAGATCTCCTACGAGCAGTACTTC	CASSLEISYEQYF
many	-	TRBV20-1	TRBJ2-3	TGCAGTGCTAGTTCGGGGGTTGATAGCACAGATACGCAGTATTTT	CSASSGVDSTDTQYF
many	TRBD2	TRBV7-9	TRBJ2-3	TGTGCCAGCAGTTCCTTCAGACTAGCGGGAGGAGATACGCAGTATTTT	CASSSFRLAGGDTQYF
many	TRBD1	TRBV2	TRBJ2-1	TGTGCCAGCAGTACAGGGGATCGCTACAATGAGCAGTTCTTC	CASSTGDRYNEQFF
few	-	TRBV28	TRBJ2-2	TGTGCCAGCAGTTTTTGGGGGAGCACAGGAGAACCATCCGGGGAGCTGTTTTTT	CASSFWGSTGEPSGELFF
-	-	TRBV19	TRBJ1-1	TGTGCCAGTAGCGGAGGCATCGTAAAGAACACTGAAGCTTTCTTT	CASSGGIVKNTEAFF